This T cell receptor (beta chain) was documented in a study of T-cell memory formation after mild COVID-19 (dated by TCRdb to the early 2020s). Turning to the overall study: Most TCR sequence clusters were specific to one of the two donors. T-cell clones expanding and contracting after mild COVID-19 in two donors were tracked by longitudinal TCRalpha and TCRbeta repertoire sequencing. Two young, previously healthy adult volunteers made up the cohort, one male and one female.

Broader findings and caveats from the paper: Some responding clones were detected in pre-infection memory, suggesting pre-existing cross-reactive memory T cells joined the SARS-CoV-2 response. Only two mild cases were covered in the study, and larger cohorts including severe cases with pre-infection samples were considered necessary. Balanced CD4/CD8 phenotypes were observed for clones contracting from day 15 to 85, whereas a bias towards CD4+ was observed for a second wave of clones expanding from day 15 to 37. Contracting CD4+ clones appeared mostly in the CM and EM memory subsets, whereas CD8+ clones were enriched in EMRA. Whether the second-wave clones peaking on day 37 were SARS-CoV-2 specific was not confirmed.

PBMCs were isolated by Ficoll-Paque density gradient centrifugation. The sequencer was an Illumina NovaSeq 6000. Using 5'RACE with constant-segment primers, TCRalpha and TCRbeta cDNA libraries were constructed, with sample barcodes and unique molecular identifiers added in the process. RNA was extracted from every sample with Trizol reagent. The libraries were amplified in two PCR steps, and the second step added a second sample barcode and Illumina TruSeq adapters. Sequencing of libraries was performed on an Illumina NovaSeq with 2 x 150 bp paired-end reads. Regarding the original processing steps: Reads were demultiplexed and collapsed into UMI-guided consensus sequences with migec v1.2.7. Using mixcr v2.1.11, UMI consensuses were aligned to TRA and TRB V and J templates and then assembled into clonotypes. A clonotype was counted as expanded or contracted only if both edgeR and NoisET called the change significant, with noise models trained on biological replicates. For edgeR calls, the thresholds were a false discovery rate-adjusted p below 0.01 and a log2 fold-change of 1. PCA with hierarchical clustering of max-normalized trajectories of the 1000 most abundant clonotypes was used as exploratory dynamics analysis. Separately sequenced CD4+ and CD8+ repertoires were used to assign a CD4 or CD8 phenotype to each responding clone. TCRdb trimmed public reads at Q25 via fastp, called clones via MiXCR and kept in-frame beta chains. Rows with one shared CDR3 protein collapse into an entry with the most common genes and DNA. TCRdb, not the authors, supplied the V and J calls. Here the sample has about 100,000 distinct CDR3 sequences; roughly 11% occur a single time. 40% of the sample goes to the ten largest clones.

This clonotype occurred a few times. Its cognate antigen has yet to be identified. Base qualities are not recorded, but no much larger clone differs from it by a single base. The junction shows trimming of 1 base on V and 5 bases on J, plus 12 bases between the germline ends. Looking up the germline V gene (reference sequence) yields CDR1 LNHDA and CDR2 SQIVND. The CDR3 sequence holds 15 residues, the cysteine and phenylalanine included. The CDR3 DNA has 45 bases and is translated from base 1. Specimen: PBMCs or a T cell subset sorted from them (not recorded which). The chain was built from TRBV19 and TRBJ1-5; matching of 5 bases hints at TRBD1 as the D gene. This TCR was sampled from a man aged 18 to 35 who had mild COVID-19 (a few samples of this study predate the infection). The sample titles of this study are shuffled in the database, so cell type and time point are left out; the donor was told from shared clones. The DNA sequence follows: TGTGCCAGTAGTATAGCTTACAGGTTATATCAGCCCCAGCATTTT. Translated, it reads CASSIAYRLYQPQHF.